A selection of T cell receptor beta chains follows, all from one sample in a study of T cell clonotyping in hematopoietic cell transplantation. The assay was immunoSEQ multiplex PCR, and TCRdb's table has in-frame clones only and misses some. The repertoire has tens of thousands of clones, 94% of them found once; the top ten carry about 0.8%. Source material: peripheral blood mononuclear cells. These receptor sequences come from a woman aged 45-60 years in good health. Some clones in this sample may be carry-over from other donors' samples. Both conserved end residues are part of each CDR3. Fields, in order: D gene, J gene, V gene, clone size, CDR3 DNA, CDR3 protein. The D gene is left open where the match is weak. The listing skips clone size in some rows; elsewhere it reads once, few, many or a size class.

TRBD1,TRBJ2-5,TRBV7-2,.,TGTGCCAGCAGCCCCGGACAGGAAGAGACCCAGTACTTC,CASSPGQEETQYF
.,TRBJ1-1,TRBV30,.,TGTGCCTGGACGCAGACATCGAACACTGAAGCTTTCTTT,CAWTQTSNTEAFF
.,TRBJ2-3,TRBV11-3,.,TGTGCCAGCTCACAAGGGCCTCAAAGCGCGGATACGCAGTATTTT,CASSQGPQSADTQYF
.,TRBJ2-3,TRBV5-4,once,TGTGCCAGCAGCTTGGGGCCGGGCTCCCACACAGATACGCAGTATTTT,CASSLGPGSHTDTQYF
TRBD1,TRBJ2-2,TRBV6-4,.,TGTGCCAGCAGTCCAAGTCCGGGACAGATAAACACCGGGGAGCTGTTTTTT,CASSPSPGQINTGELFF
.,TRBJ1-2,TRBV6-6,.,TGTGCCAGCAGTTACATGGGGGTTCAAATTTATTTC,CASSYMGVQIYF
TRBD2,TRBJ2-1,TRBV9,.,TGTGCCAGCAGCGCCAACGGCGGGGGGTATAATGAGCAGTTCTTC,CASSANGGGYNEQFF
.,TRBJ1-1,TRBV4-3,.,TGCGCCAGCAGCCAAGCCACCCCGGGGGGGTTGAACACTGAAGCTTTCTTT,CASSQATPGGLNTEAFF
TRBD1,TRBJ1-5,TRBV6-5,once,TGTGCCGGCGGGACAGGAGATAGCAATCAGCCCCAGCATTTT,CAGGTGDSNQPQHF
.,TRBJ2-5,TRBV7-2,.,TGTGCCAGCAGCTTAGATTGGGGGGCCGGGGAGACCCAGTACTTC,CASSLDWGAGETQYF
TRBD1,TRBJ1-1,TRBV10-3,.,TGTGCCATCAGTGGGCAGGGGGTCGCTGAAGCTTTCTTT,CAISGQGVAEAFF
TRBD1,TRBJ1-5,TRBV13,.,TGTGCCAGCAGCTCGTCCCGGGACAGGGAGGATCAGCCCCAGCATTTT,CASSSSRDREDQPQHF
.,TRBJ2-2,TRBV6-1,.,TGTGCCAGCAGTGCCCGGGCTAACACCGGGGAGCTGTTTTTT,CASSARANTGELFF
.,TRBJ1-2,TRBV4-2,.,TGTGCCAGCAGCCTTCTGACCCTGACGGATGGCTACACCTTC,CASSLLTLTDGYTF
TRBD1,TRBJ2-1,TRBV6-5,.,TGTGCCAGCAGTTACGGAGGGACAGGGTACAATGAGCAGTTCTTC,CASSYGGTGYNEQFF
.,TRBJ2-1,TRBV10-3,.,TGTGCCATCAGTGAGTCGAGGGGGGCCGGGGATGAGCAGTTCTTC,CAISESRGAGDEQFF
.,TRBJ1-2,TRBV11-3,.,TGTGCCAGCAGCTTCCAGGGTAACTATGGCTACACCTTC,CASSFQGNYGYTF
.,TRBJ1-2,TRBV19,.,TGTGCCAGTAGGTTTCAGAATGACTATGGCTACACCTTC,CASRFQNDYGYTF
.,TRBJ1-1,TRBV7-6,.,TGTGCCAGCAGCCCCGAAATGAGCCCCCAGGATTTCTTT,CASSPEMSPQDFF